This entry lists 3 T cell receptor beta chains sequenced from one sample in a study of blood T cells in healthy people across ages. Using a J-beta primer mix together with a sample-barcoded 5' primer, a second PCR was run for about 6 to 11 cycles. TCRdb reprocessed the 5' RACE reads via MiXCR and lists one record per CDR3 protein. The sample carries around 2 million distinct CDR3 sequences, 39% recorded once. Sample: blood. Receptors were obtained from a human donor in good health.

The rearrangement uses TRBV29-1 and TRBJ2-5; D might be TRBD1 (5 bases). CDR1 and CDR2 (germline): SQVTM, ANQGSEA. The CDR3 is 13 amino acids. V lost 6 bases and J 7 bases, leaving 18 bases between the germline ends. The CDR3, as DNA: TGCAGCGTCTACAGACCTCTTCAGGGGACCCAGTACTTC. Translated, it gives CSVYRPLQGTQYF.

The V gene is TRBV9, the J gene TRBJ2-5; tentative D call: TRBD2 (5 bases). V lost 0 bases and J lost 7, with 25 bases in between. Germline V lookup: CDR1 SGDLS, CDR2 YYNGEE. The CDR3 has 18 residues. CDR3 amino acids: CASSVESLIGRSLATQYF. In nucleotides, the CDR3 is TGTGCCAGCAGCGTAGAGTCCCTTATTGGGAGATCTCTCGCGACCCAGTACTTC.

The gene calls are TRBV7-9 and TRBJ1-1; no clear D. Germline V gene lookup returns CDR1 SEHNR and CDR2 FQNEAQ (reference sequence). This CDR3 region has 12 residues. V gave up 11 bases and J gave up 0 bases, with 10 bases separating them. The CDR3 DNA follows: TGTGCCGGCTTTATTCTGAACACTGAAGCTTTCTTT. Amino acid sequence: CAGFILNTEAFF.